This is a list of T cell receptor beta chains from one sample in a study of blood T cell repertoires in COVID-19. Here immunoSEQ multiplex PCR was the method, and the copy in TCRdb shows in-frame clones only, minus some. Altogether 56,000 or so clones are present, 88% being singletons, with the ten largest covering 18%. Material: peripheral blood. These receptors came from an elderly woman with active COVID-19. CDR3s include the opening cysteine and the closing phenylalanine or tryptophan. Fields, in order: CDR3 DNA, CDR3 protein, V gene, J gene, D gene. A D gene is named only where the DNA matches it firmly.

TGTGCCAGCGTAGGGACAGGGGGCGCAGATCAGCCCCAGCATTTT	CASVGTGGADQPQHF	TRBV2	TRBJ1-5	TRBD1
TGTGCCAGCAGCCAAGGTTCGACAGCTCCTAACTATGGCTACACCTTC	CASSQGSTAPNYGYTF	TRBV4-2	TRBJ1-2	NA
TGTGCCAGCAGCGTCACACAGGGGCCGGGGGGCTACACCTTC	CASSVTQGPGGYTF	TRBV9	TRBJ1-2	TRBD1
TGCGCCAGCAGCCCGCCGGGACAGGGGTACAATGAGCAGTTCTTC	CASSPPGQGYNEQFF	TRBV5-1	TRBJ2-1	TRBD1
TGTGCCTTAACTAGCGGGGGGCCCGCAGATACGCAGTATTTT	CALTSGGPADTQYF	TRBV30	TRBJ2-3	TRBD2
TGCGCCAGCAGCCCCAACGGAGACTATGGCTACACCTTC	CASSPNGDYGYTF	TRBV5-1	TRBJ1-2	NA
TGTGCCAGCGGGGGGGATCGAGAAAAACTGTTTTTT	CASGGDREKLFF	TRBV28	TRBJ1-4	NA
TGTGCCAGCAGCTTAGGGTCAGGGGCGGACACTGAAGCTTTCTTT	CASSLGSGADTEAFF	TRBV7-9	TRBJ1-1	NA
TGTGCCAGCAGTTTAGGGACTCAGGGGGATTCACCCCTCCACTTT	CASSLGTQGDSPLHF	TRBV27	TRBJ1-6	TRBD1
TGTGCCAGCTCACGAGGACAGAACTATGGCTACACCTTC	CASSRGQNYGYTF	TRBV18	TRBJ1-2	NA
TGTGCCAGTAGTATAAATCCGGGAGCCCGAGGCGAGCAGTACTTC	CASSINPGARGEQYF	TRBV19	TRBJ2-7	NA
TGTGCCAGCAGCCAAGGGACGACTAGCGGGGGGTACCAAGAGACCCAGTACTTC	CASSQGTTSGGYQETQYF	TRBV3-1/TRBV3-2	TRBJ2-5	TRBD2
TGTGCCAGCAGTTACCGGGGTATCTCCTACAATGAGCAGTTCTTC	CASSYRGISYNEQFF	TRBV6-2/TRBV6-3	TRBJ2-1	NA
TGTGCCAGCAGTTACCCTCCCGGTAGCGGACTTTACAATGAGCAGTTCTTC	CASSYPPGSGLYNEQFF	TRBV6-2/TRBV6-3	TRBJ2-1	NA
TGTGCCAGCAGTTGGCTAGCGGGGCGCACAGATACGCAGTATTTT	CASSWLAGRTDTQYF	TRBV27	TRBJ2-3	TRBD2
TGTGCCAGCGGCCAGGGCGGGGGGGGCCCCTACAATGAGCAGTTCTTC	CASGQGGGGPYNEQFF	TRBV27	TRBJ2-1	TRBD2
TGTGCCAGCAGCTCCGTAGCGGGGGGGAGTGAGACCCAGTACTTC	CASSSVAGGSETQYF	TRBV7-2	TRBJ2-5	TRBD2